This TCR beta chain comes out of a study of shared clonotypes between healthy human individuals. Here immunoSEQ multiplex PCR was the method, and the copy in TCRdb shows in-frame clones only, minus some. The sample has some 2,000,000 clones, around 96% seen once. Trimming left V 7 bases short and J 0 bases short, with 10 bases between. This CDR3 contains 14 residues. From germline, CDR1 is LNHDA and CDR2 SQIVND (reference sequence). Naive CD8 cells comprised CD45RO-negative, CCR7-positively selected cells, excluding terminally differentiated effector memory CD45RA+ cells. The chain uses TRBV19 and TRBJ1-3; D remains unclear. Sequenced sample: naive CD8+ T cells sorted from blood. The source is a man aged 18-30 years in good health. CDR3 in amino acids: CASTRAVSGNTIYF. CDR3 bases: TGTGCCAGTACCCGGGCAGTCTCTGGAAACACCATATATTTT.